The 20 T cell receptor beta chains below were found in one sample sequenced in a study of shared clonotypes between healthy human individuals. Positively selected for CCR7, the CD45RO-negative cells used as naive CD8 cells excluded terminally differentiated effector memory CD45RA+ cells. Repertoires were generated with immunoSEQ multiplex PCR, while TCRdb's copy carries only in-frame clones and drops some. The sample lists about 2,100,000 clones, roughly 91% occurring once. The specimen was naive CD8+ T cells from PBMCs. These receptors were taken from a man aged 18 to 30 in good health. Some clones in this sample may be carry-over from other donors' samples.

This chain joins TRBV7-3 and TRBJ1-3, with no clear D. The CDR3 contains 15 residues. The germline V gene has CDR1 SGHTA and CDR2 FQGTGA. The V and J ends lost 5 bases and 0 bases respectively, with 11 bases between them. The CDR3 coding sequence is TGTGCCAGCAGCACCGACGGTAACTCTGGAAACACCATATATTTT. Translation: CASSTDGNSGNTIYF.

Worth noting for this clone: Other nucleotide sequences from this sample produce the same CDR3. The V and J genes are TRBV6-5 and TRBJ1-1, with D possibly being TRBD1 (6 bases). The length of the CDR3 is 14 residues. Germline CDR1 reads MNHEY; CDR2 reads SVGAGI. With 2 bases removed from V and 0 bases from J, the gap between germline ends came to 7 bases. The CDR3 DNA sequence: TGTGCCAGCAGTTACAGGACAGTGAACACTGAAGCTTTCTTT. Protein product: CASSYRTVNTEAFF.

J is TRBJ2-7 and V is TRBV2, with 7 bases matching TRBD1. CDR1 and CDR2 from the germline V gene are SNHLY and FYNNEI. The CDR3 extends over 14 amino acids. After removal of 5 bases from V and 3 bases from J, the junction contained 7 bases not matched to a gene. The DNA of the CDR3 is TGTGCCAGCAGTCAGACAGGGTGGGACTACGAGCAGTACTTC. Encoded protein: CASSQTGWDYEQYF.

The chain has TRBV27 and TRBJ2-7, with TRBD2 matching over 11 bases. Germline trimming cut 4 bases from V and 5 bases from J; bases unmatched to any gene: 10. The germline V gene encodes CDR1 MNHEY and CDR2 SMNVEV (reference sequence). The CDR3 runs to 16 residues. DNA for the CDR3: TGTGCCAGCAGTTCCACGCTAGCGGGAGGAATTGACGAGCAGTACTTC. This translates into CASSSTLAGGIDEQYF.

The V gene is TRBV5-1, the J gene TRBJ2-1; weak D call: TRBD1 (6 bases). The germline CDR1 and CDR2 sequences are SGHRS and YFSETQ. Between the trimmed V and J ends, which lost 3 bases and 10 bases, there was a span of 8 bases. This CDR3 is 11 amino acids long. This chain's CDR3 is CASSSGTEQFF. CDR3 DNA sequence: TGCGCCAGCAGCTCCGGGACAGAGCAGTTCTTC.

This rearrangement joins TRBV5-1 to TRBJ2-7, with unresolved D. This CDR3 region has 13 residues. Trimming took off 7 bases at V and 3 bases at J, with 14 bases between the two ends. CDR1 and CDR2 from the germline V gene are SGHRS and YFSETQ. The CDR3 protein is CASAARIGYEQYF. The CDR3 DNA sequence: TGCGCCAGCGCCGCTCGGATTGGCTACGAGCAGTACTTC.

The V call is TRBV19, the J call TRBJ2-1; TRBD2 might be the D (6 bases). The V gene's germline CDR1 is LNHDA and CDR2 SQIVND (reference sequence). Trimming pared 5 bases from V and 0 bases from J, leaving 11 bases between. This CDR3 has 15 amino acids. The CDR3 sequence is CASSLSGNSYNEQFF. DNA for the CDR3: TGTGCCAGTAGTCTTAGCGGAAACTCCTACAATGAGCAGTTCTTC.

The chain has TRBV15 and TRBJ2-7; 11 nucleotides align to TRBD1. The CDR3 length is 14 residues. V gave up 3 bases and J gave up 6 bases; unmatched junction bases: 4. Germline CDR1 and CDR2: LNHNV and YYDKDF (reference sequence). The CDR3 DNA sequence: TGTGCCACCAGCAGGGACAGGGGGCTTGTCGAGCAGTACTTC. Encoded protein: CATSRDRGLVEQYF. Looking up the rest from reference TRBV15 and TRBJ2-7 gives the full variable domain: DAMVIQNPRYQVTQFGKPVTLSCSQTLNHNVMYWYQQKSSQAPKLLFHYYDKDFNNEADTPDNFQSRRPNTSFCFLDIRSPGLGDTAMYLCATSRDRGLVEQYFGPGTRLTVT.

The CDR3 reads CASSQVIRGLAGNTIYF. The CDR3 DNA reads TGCGCCAGCAGCCAAGTGATTAGGGGGCTGGCTGGAAACACCATATATTTT. V is TRBV4-3 and J is TRBJ1-3, with 7 bases matching TRBD1. The V gene's germline CDR1 is LGHNA and CDR2 YSLEER. The CDR3 is 17 residues long. Trimming removed 1 base from V and 2 bases from J; junction bases left unmatched: 8.

The chain recombines TRBV7-9 with TRBJ2-3; D unclear. Germline V CDR1 and CDR2: SEHNR, FQNEAQ (reference sequence). CDR3 length: 19 amino acids. V lost 2 bases and J 0 bases, leaving 21 bases between the germline ends. CDR3 in DNA: TGTGCCAGCAGCTTAAGTACAGCGAGAGAGTGGGGTAGCACAGATACGCAGTATTTT. Its protein is CASSLSTAREWGSTDTQYF. Variable domain in full (rest from reference TRBV7-9 and TRBJ2-3): DTGVSQNPRHKITKRGQNVTFRCDPISEHNRLYWYRQTLGQGPEFLTYFQNEAQLEKSRLLSDRFSAERPKGSFSTLEIQRTEQGDSAMYLCASSLSTAREWGSTDTQYFGPGTRLTVL.

The chain joins TRBV6-5 to TRBJ2-1; TRBD2 matches 7 bases. This CDR3 is built from 16 residues. In germline, CDR1 is MNHEY, CDR2 SVGAGI. The V gene end was trimmed by 0 bases and the J gene end by 6 bases; junction bases not matched to a gene: 8. The CDR3 DNA is TGTGCCAGCAGTTACTCGATCCGCAGGACTAGCAATGAGCAGTTCTTC. This codes for CASSYSIRRTSNEQFF.

This chain connects TRBV6-1 to TRBJ2-7; D might be TRBD2 (6 bases). V lost 4 bases and J lost 4, with 23 bases in between. The CDR3 extends over 17 amino acids. Germline V lookup: CDR1 MNHNS, CDR2 SASEGT. The CDR3 DNA reads as TGTGCCAGCAGTGGACCAGATAGCGGTCGGAAGGGTTACGAGCAGTACTTC. It translates to CASSGPDSGRKGYEQYF.

The rearrangement joins TRBV7-8 to TRBJ2-7, with a weak D call TRBD2 (5 bases). V was clipped by 2 bases and J by 4 bases, with 30 bases between them. This CDR3 spans 20 amino acids. The germline V gene has CDR1 SGHVS and CDR2 FQNEAQ. The CDR3 region is CASSLRELTNHSTRAYEQYF. Written as DNA, the CDR3 is TGTGCCAGCAGCTTAAGGGAGTTGACTAATCACTCAACCCGGGCTTACGAGCAGTACTTC. The variable domain in full, completed from reference TRBV7-8 and TRBJ2-7, reads GAGVSQSPRYKVAKRGQDVALRCDPISGHVSLFWYQQALGQGPEFLTYFQNEAQLDKSGLPSDRFFAERPEGSVSTLKIQRTQQEDSAVYLCASSLRELTNHSTRAYEQYFGPGTRLTVT.

V gene TRBV6-1 combines with J gene TRBJ2-2, with D perhaps matching TRBD2 (5 bases). The germline V gene encodes CDR1 MNHNS and CDR2 SASEGT. CDR3 size: 16 residues. Trimming took 4 bases from V and 0 from J, leaving 12 bases between them. The chain's CDR3 is CASSGGLRPNTGELFF. CDR3 nucleotide sequence: TGTGCCAGCAGTGGTGGACTGAGACCGAACACCGGGGAGCTGTTTTTT.

This clone was observed a single time. V and J are TRBV12-5 and TRBJ2-3; D is undetermined. Germline CDR1 is LGHNT and CDR2 is FRNRAP. Trimming shortened V by 5 bases and J by 0 bases, and 18 bases separated the two germline ends. The CDR3 consists of 17 residues. The DNA for the CDR3 is TGTGCTAGTGGTCATTCGGACCTCACTAAGAGCACAGATACGCAGTATTTT. This sequence encodes CASGHSDLTKSTDTQYF.

The V gene is TRBV28, the J gene TRBJ2-3; D not certain. This CDR3 is built from 15 residues. The germline V gene encodes CDR1 MDHEN and CDR2 SYDVKM. V shed 5 bases and J shed 6 bases, with 18 bases lying between them. The CDR3 loop reads CASSILALGRDTQYF. The CDR3 nucleotides read TGTGCCAGCAGTATCCTGGCGTTGGGTCGGGATACGCAGTATTTT.

The rearrangement joins TRBV7-9 to TRBJ2-7, with 8 bases identical to TRBD1. CDR1 and CDR2 (germline): SEHNR, FQNEAQ (reference sequence). CDR3 size: 16 residues. The trim removed 4 bases at V and 3 bases at J, leaving 11 bases unmatched. The CDR3 here is CASSSPVGTGGYEQYF. In DNA, the CDR3 is TGTGCCAGCAGCTCCCCGGTCGGGACAGGCGGCTACGAGCAGTACTTC.

The chain links TRBV27 to TRBJ2-2; TRBD2 agrees at 8 bases. The ends lost 5 bases at V and 4 bases at J; junction bases unmatched: 12. From germline, CDR1 is MNHEY and CDR2 SMNVEV (reference sequence). CDR3 length: 17 residues. As DNA, the CDR3 is TGTGCCAGCAGTCCCATACTAGCGGAGGGACTCACCGGGGAGCTGTTTTTT. This sequence encodes CASSPILAEGLTGELFF.

The CDR3 region is CASSSGQMNTEAFF. The CDR3 bases are TGTGCCAGCAGCTCGGGACAAATGAACACTGAAGCTTTCTTT. The chain carries TRBV7-8 and TRBJ1-1; a weak D match, TRBD1 (6 bases). Germline lookup yields CDR1 SGHVS and CDR2 FQNEAQ. CDR3 length: 14 amino acids. V dropped 4 bases and J dropped 0 bases, with 9 bases sitting between them.

V gene TRBV25-1 combines with J gene TRBJ2-5; TRBD1 matches at 9 bases. The V segment lost 4 bases and the J segment 3 bases; nucleotides outside the gene matches: 6. Germline CDR1 and CDR2: MGHDK and SYGVNS. The CDR3 extends over 15 amino acids. The CDR3 loop reads CASSGQGDREETQYF. CDR3 nucleotides: TGTGCCAGCAGTGGACAGGGGGATCGTGAAGAGACCCAGTACTTC. Full variable domain (outside the CDR3, taken from reference TRBV25-1 and TRBJ2-5): EADIYQTPRYLVIGTGKKITLECSQTMGHDKMYWYQQDPGMELHLIHYSYGVNSTEKGDLSSESTVSRIRTEHFPLTLESARPSHTSQYLCASSGQGDREETQYFGPGTRLLVL.